The present entry profiles one T cell receptor (beta chain) with its context. No cognate antigen has been identified for it. No base quality information exists; no much larger clone differs at one position. These data originate in a study of Tregs in tolerant kidney transplant recipients (dated by TCRdb to between 2017 and 2020). The study in broad terms: The transplants used related donors along with nonmyeloablative bone marrow transplantation, and in the human trials mixed chimerism was transient. Before combined kidney and bone marrow transplantation, this study identified donor-specific regulatory T cells using TCRbeta sequencing and then followed those same cells after transplant. Study-level results and caveats: Expanding Tregs with activated donor B cells appeared to identify the most biologically relevant and donor-specific TCRbeta repertoire. In tolerant patients, donor-specific Tregs expanded more than Tregs overall, which suggests antigen-driven rather than nonspecific expansion. Because the study included only a small number of patients, the results must be confirmed in larger populations and under other immunosuppression protocols. Although technical replication error seemed to be minimal, the question of biological reproducibility was not addressed directly. Because the PCR primers were changed over time for some patients, nucleotide-level comparison could not be performed across the samples from those patients.

Read against the paper, the sample's time point label means: blood sample drawn before combined kidney and bone marrow transplant. Thawed PBMCs were FACS-sorted into unstimulated Tregs (CD4+CD25+CD127-), CD4+ non-Tregs (CD4+CD25-), CD4 cells and CD8 cells. The patients were several recipients of combined kidney and bone marrow transplants from the ITN036ST trial, and samples were available only from these trial subjects. Healthy control blood was processed to PBMCs by Ficoll density gradient and cryopreserved, and patient PBMCs were collected before and after transplant. The CDR3 runs 13 amino acids, cysteine and phenylalanine included. Left in the record is the CDR3 DNA by itself, 39 bases read in frame from the first base. Via the germline V gene, CDR1 is SGHTA and CDR2 FQGTGA. V loses 1 base, J loses 3 bases, and the germline ends lie 6 bases apart. For TCRbeta CDR3 sequencing, genomic DNA was extracted from sorted cells using the QIAGEN DNeasy Blood and Tissue Kit. High-throughput TCRbeta CDR3 sequencing was carried out commercially through immunoSEQ, with PCR amplification with bias correction and internal controls included. Per the source publication's procedure: A unique productive TCRbeta sequence was defined by the CDR3 nucleotide sequence when primers matched, and otherwise by the CDR3 amino acid sequence together with the Vbeta and Jbeta genes. Sorting error was corrected by removing sequences shared between sorted populations at a frequency ratio of 2:1 or less, and the remaining shared sequences were assigned to the higher population. A sequence was defined as donor-reactive if the sequence was expanded at least 5-fold in CFSE-low cells compared with unstimulated cells and had a frequency of at least 0.01% in CFSE-low cells. Repertoire divergence was quantified by Jensen-Shannon divergence using the top 100 TCRbeta sequences ranked by frequency. When a sample had multiple sequencing runs, each run was corrected for sorting error separately and the runs were then pooled. Held by TCRdb, this immuneACCESS table contains in-frame sequences only and omits some clones. Under half of the omission traces to an unresolved V gene where checked; the cause of the rest is unknown. V, J and clone size are those of that table, while D and trimming were read from the DNA. For this sample there are nearly 95,000 clones; more than 85% appear just once. The top ten hold 0.4% to 0.55% of the sample.

The receptor comes from a human donor who received a combined kidney and bone marrow transplant. Sequences were derived from CD4+ T cells from blood, sampled before the transplant. The V and J genes are TRBV7-3 and TRBJ2-5, with the identity of the D gene unclear. The bases read TGTGCCAGCAGCTTAATTCCTGAAGAGACCCAGTACTTC. The resulting protein is CASSLIPEETQYF.